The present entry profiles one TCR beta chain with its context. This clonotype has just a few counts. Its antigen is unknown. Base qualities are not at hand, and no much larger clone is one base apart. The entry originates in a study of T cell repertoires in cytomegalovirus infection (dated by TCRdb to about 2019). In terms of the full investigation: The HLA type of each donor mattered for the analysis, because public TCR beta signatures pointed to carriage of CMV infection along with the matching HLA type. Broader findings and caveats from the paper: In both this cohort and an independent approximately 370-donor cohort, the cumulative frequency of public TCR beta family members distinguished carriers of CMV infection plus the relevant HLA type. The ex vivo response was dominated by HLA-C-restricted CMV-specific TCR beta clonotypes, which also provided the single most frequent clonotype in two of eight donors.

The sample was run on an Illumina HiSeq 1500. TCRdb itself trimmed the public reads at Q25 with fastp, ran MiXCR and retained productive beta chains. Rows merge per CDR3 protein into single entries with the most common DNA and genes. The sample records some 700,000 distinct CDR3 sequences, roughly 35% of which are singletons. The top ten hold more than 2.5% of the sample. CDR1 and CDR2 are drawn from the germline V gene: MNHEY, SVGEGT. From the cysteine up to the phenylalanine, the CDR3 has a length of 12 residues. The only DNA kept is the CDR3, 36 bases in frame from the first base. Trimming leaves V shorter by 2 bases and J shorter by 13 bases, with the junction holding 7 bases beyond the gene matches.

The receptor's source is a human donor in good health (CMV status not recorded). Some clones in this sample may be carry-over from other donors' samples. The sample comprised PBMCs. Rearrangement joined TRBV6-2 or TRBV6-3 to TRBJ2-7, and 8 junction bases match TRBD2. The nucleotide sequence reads TGTGCCAGCAGTTACGTCAGGACTAGCATTTACTTC. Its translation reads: CASSYVRTSIYF.